This entry concerns a single T cell receptor (beta chain). The data were taken from a study of response to subunit inactivated influenza vaccine. TCRdb analysed the RT-PCR reads with MiXCR anew, one entry per CDR3 protein. The sample comprises around 600,000 distinct CDR3 sequences, around 11% of which are singletons, and roughly 9.6% rests with the top ten. Germline CDR1 reads SGHRS; CDR2 reads YFSETQ. CDR3 length: 14 amino acids. V lost 4 bases to trimming and J lost 5 bases, with 16 bases between them. The same specimen was also included in a second study, on T cells expressing NK-cell markers. Turning to that study: In generating TCR beta cDNA, 5'RACE template switching with UMIs was used.

The sequence was collected from a man aged 50-59 years who received an inactivated influenza vaccine. V gene TRBV5-1 combines with J gene TRBJ2-7; D is perhaps TRBD2 (7 bases). This material consisted of PBMCs from blood, taken on the day of vaccination. The CDR3 here is CASSMHREGNEQYF. The DNA of the CDR3 is TGCGCCAGCAGCATGCACAGGGAGGGTAACGAGCAGTACTTC.